A selection of T cell receptor beta chains follows, all from one sample in a study of blood T cell repertoires in COVID-19. Sequencing used immunoSEQ multiplex PCR; TCRdb keeps in-frame clones, though not all of them. The table lists 300,000 to 350,000 clones, more than 90% of them singletons. The sample comprised PBMCs or T cells enriched from blood (not recorded which). Receptors originate from a young woman who had been exposed to COVID-19. Each CDR3 is given with its conserved first and last residue.

>TRBJ2-1|TRBV5-1
CASSPPLAKRAYNEQFF
>TRBJ1-5|TRBV27
CASSSQENQPQHF
>TRBJ2-7|TRBV27
CASSPLLTGTPYEQYF
>TRBJ2-1|TRBV6-2/TRBV6-3
CASSYSPYHNEQFF
>TRBJ1-2|TRBV21-1
CASSFRTGAGNYGYTF
>TRBJ1-1|TRBV7-6
CASSERTGGGTEAFF
>TRBJ2-6|TRBV30
CAWSINRGRPSSGANVLTF
>TRBJ1-1|TRBV10-3
CAIRNRNLNTEAFF
>TRBJ1-5|TRBV18
CASSGSLDSNQPQHF
>TRBJ2-5|TRBV13
CASSPTVQETQYF
>TRBJ1-2|TRBV5-6
CASSLQGLMRGYTF
>TRBJ2-7|TRBV12-2
CASPPRAGITRTYEQYF
>TRBJ1-2|TRBV3-1/TRBV3-2
CASSQRVMGQWRANYGYTF
>TRBJ2-3|TRBV27
CASSQLGDTQYF
>TRBJ2-3|TRBV6-5
CASLEWERSTDTQYF
>TRBJ1-2|TRBV6-5
CASTWTDGDYGYTF
>TRBJ2-7|TRBV5-6
CASSQKYEQYF
>TRBJ2-1|TRBV6-5
CASSISTSGDHEQFF
>TRBJ2-5|TRBV5-4
CASRDFGGETQYF
>TRBJ1-2|TRBV2
CASSDRSYGYTF
>TRBJ2-1|TRBV27
CASSTRLAHSYNEQFF
>TRBJ1-5|TRBV19
CASSITDRGLKDF
>TRBJ2-3|TRBV5-4
CASSRPGTSVGGTDTQYF
>TRBJ2-1|TRBV29-1
CSVERYNEQFF
>TRBJ1-2|TRBV10-3
CAIGQGRELSGYTF
>TRBJ2-5|TRBV4-2
CASSTLGLAGEYPSQETQYF
>TRBJ2-4|TRBV6-8
CARPYTAGGANIQYF
>TRBJ1-3|TRBV19
CASSISGQGPGNTIYF
>TRBJ1-1|TRBV19
CASSAGTVNTEAFF
>TRBJ2-7|TRBV5-1
CASRLSGTGLYEQYF
>TRBJ1-2|TRBV6-5
CASRDSSNYGYTF
>TRBJ2-3|TRBV7-9
CAGTGGPLDTQYF
>TRBJ1-5|TRBV6-5
CASRSPYSNQPQHF
>TRBJ2-1|TRBV7-9
CASSPGDWGNEQFF
>TRBJ1-3|TRBV7-8
CASSLESGAGNTIYF
>TRBJ1-2|TRBV10-3
CAISDGIYGYTF
>TRBJ2-3|TRBV6-5
CASRETSGSHTQYF